These T cell receptor beta chains were read from a single sample in a study of cytomegalovirus exposure and HLA in healthy donors. This table comes from immunoSEQ multiplex PCR, and its TCRdb copy is limited to in-frame clones, with some not included. This table has 70,000 to 80,000 clones, roughly 94% appearing once. The sample was PBMCs. The source is a woman between 18 and 29 years old in good health and CMV-seropositive. Each CDR3 is given with its conserved first and last residue. The D gene is left open where the match is weak. The size entry is marked missing in some rows and otherwise reads once, few, many or a size class.

J	size	D	V	DNA	CDR3
TRBJ2-2	-	TRBD2	TRBV7-2	TGTGCCAGCAGCACAAGGACTAGCAGGAACACCGGGGAGCTGTTTTTT	CASSTRTSRNTGELFF
TRBJ2-3	-	-	TRBV11-3	TGTGCCAGCAGCCGAGGGGCAGGGGCAGATACGCAGTATTTT	CASSRGAGADTQYF
TRBJ2-1	-	-	TRBV7-3	TGTGCCAGCAGCTTCTCTTGGGGGGATGAGCAGTTCTTC	CASSFSWGDEQFF
TRBJ1-1	once	-	TRBV20-1	TGCAGTGCTAGTACTACAACTGAAGCTTTCTTT	CSASTTTEAFF
TRBJ2-1	-	-	TRBV20-1	TGCAGTGCTAACTCGGGGTATGAGCAGTTCTTC	CSANSGYEQFF
TRBJ2-1	-	-	TRBV7-9	TGTGCCAGCAGCTTAGCAGCTATTTTTTACGGGGATGAGCAGTTCTTC	CASSLAAIFYGDEQFF
TRBJ1-1	-	TRBD1	TRBV5-4	TGTGCCAGCAGCCATCCGGACAGGGACACTGAAGCTTTCTTT	CASSHPDRDTEAFF
TRBJ2-7	-	-	TRBV19	TGTGCCAGTAGTATAGGGGCTCATCTCTCCTACGAGCAGTACTTC	CASSIGAHLSYEQYF
TRBJ2-2	-	TRBD1	TRBV5-1	TGCGCCAGCAGCCCCGACAGGGTAACCTTCACCGGGGAGCTGTTTTTT	CASSPDRVTFTGELFF
TRBJ2-1	-	TRBD2	TRBV6-5	TGTGCCAGCAGCCCTCCGGGGGGGCGGGGTAATGAGCAGTTCTTC	CASSPPGGRGNEQFF
TRBJ2-7	-	TRBD1	TRBV5-6	TGTGCCAGCAGCTGGGTGGTGGGGACAGCTTCCTACGAGCAGTACTTC	CASSWVVGTASYEQYF
TRBJ1-1	-	-	TRBV5-1	TGCGCCAGCAGCTTGGGAGCTGCAACCGCAATGAACACTGAAGCTTTCTTT	CASSLGAATAMNTEAFF
TRBJ2-2	-	-	TRBV28	TGTGCCAGCAGTTCTCCGGGACTCAAGACCGGGGAGCTGTTTTTT	CASSSPGLKTGELFF
TRBJ1-1	-	TRBD1	TRBV5-6	TGTGCCAGCAGCTGGGGGACAGGGAACACTGAAGCTTTCTTT	CASSWGTGNTEAFF
TRBJ2-4	once	-	TRBV4-2	TGTGCCAGCAGCCAAGCACACGGAGCGAATGAGGGCATTCAGTACTTC	CASSQAHGANEGIQYF
TRBJ2-2	-	TRBD2	TRBV2	TGTGCCAGCACAAAACTAGCGGGAAACACCGGGGAGCTGTTTTTT	CASTKLAGNTGELFF
TRBJ2-3	-	-	TRBV4-3	TGCGCCAGCAGCCAAGGACCCCGAGGACGGGGTCTGGATACGCAGTATTTT	CASSQGPRGRGLDTQYF
TRBJ2-3	-	TRBD2	TRBV6-1	TGTGCCAGCAGTGATCCCCACGGCGGGGGGGGCACAGATACGCAGTATTTT	CASSDPHGGGGTDTQYF
TRBJ2-2	-	TRBD1	TRBV5-5	TGTGCCAGCAGCGCAGTCAACTGGGACAGGGGTTCTGCCGGGGAGCTGTTTTTT	CASSAVNWDRGSAGELFF
TRBJ1-2	-	-	TRBV6-5	TGTGCCAGCAGCTCACCGGGGGAGAACTATGGCTACACCTTC	CASSSPGENYGYTF
TRBJ1-4	-	TRBD1	TRBV28	TGTGCCAGCGTTCAGGGGGCAGGTGAAAAACTGTTTTTT	CASVQGAGEKLFF
TRBJ2-2	-	-	TRBV5-1	TGCGCCAGCAGCTTGCAAGTCCCCTCAAGTACAATGTCCGGGGAGCTGTTTTTT	CASSLQVPSSTMSGELFF
TRBJ2-1	-	TRBD2	TRBV9	TGTGCCAGCAGCTATAGCGGGGGGCCTTACAATGAGCAGTTCTTC	CASSYSGGPYNEQFF
TRBJ1-5	-	-	TRBV6-1	TGTGCCAGCAGTGAGAGGAGCCAGCCCCAGCATTTT	CASSERSQPQHF
TRBJ1-1	-	TRBD1	TRBV6-5	TGTGCCAGCAGTAACAGGGGCCTCACTGAAGCTTTCTTT	CASSNRGLTEAFF
TRBJ2-1	-	-	TRBV5-1	TGCGCCAGCAGCTTGGAGGGGGGGGCTTACAATGAGCAGTTCTTC	CASSLEGGAYNEQFF
TRBJ1-1	-	-	TRBV19	TGTGCCAGTACCTTTGACGCGGGGGGGAGAGATGAAGCTTTCTTT	CASTFDAGGRDEAFF
TRBJ1-5	-	-	TRBV7-6	TGTGCCAGCAGCTTAGTTCCGGGTGACAATCAGCCCCAGCATTTT	CASSLVPGDNQPQHF
TRBJ2-3	-	TRBD2	TRBV4-2	TGTGCCAGCAGCCAAGAACTAGCGGGAGGTGCAGATACGCAGTATTTT	CASSQELAGGADTQYF
TRBJ2-1	-	TRBD2	TRBV28	TGTGCCAGCAGCCCACTAGCGGGGAATGAGCAGTTCTTC	CASSPLAGNEQFF
TRBJ1-2	-	TRBD1	TRBV14	TGTGCCAGCAGCCAAACAGGGGTTTTCTATGGCTACACCTTC	CASSQTGVFYGYTF
TRBJ1-2	-	TRBD1	TRBV19	TGTGCCAGTAGTCCCACAGGGGGCTATGGCTACACCTTC	CASSPTGGYGYTF
TRBJ2-3	-	-	TRBV14	TGTGCCAGCAGCCAGATGGAGACTAGGGCCACAGATACGCAGTATTTT	CASSQMETRATDTQYF